This note documents a single T cell receptor (beta chain) sequence. One base away lies a much larger clone, so this may be a sequencing read error. Amplification of the TCR beta CDR3 regions used RNA transcripts (as template). RT-PCR was first run with HTBI primers, then multiplex PCR in a second round. Each CDR3 protein is one row after TCRdb ran MiXCR on the multiplex PCR reads. The data contain roughly 500,000 distinct CDR3 sequences, about an eighth of them singletons. From germline, CDR1 is SGHTA and CDR2 FQGNSA. The CDR3 covers 13 residues. Trimming removed 5 bases at V and 7 bases at J, with 14 bases between. This record comes from a study of Graves' ophthalmopathy and Graves' hyperthyroidism.

V and J are TRBV7-2 and TRBJ2-5; D is ambiguous. The TCR sequence derives from a woman in her twenties or thirties with Graves' ophthalmopathy. Specimen: blood. The CDR3 is CASSNPSKATQYF. The CDR3 DNA reads TGTGCCAGCAGCAACCCCTCCAAAGCGACCCAGTACTTC.